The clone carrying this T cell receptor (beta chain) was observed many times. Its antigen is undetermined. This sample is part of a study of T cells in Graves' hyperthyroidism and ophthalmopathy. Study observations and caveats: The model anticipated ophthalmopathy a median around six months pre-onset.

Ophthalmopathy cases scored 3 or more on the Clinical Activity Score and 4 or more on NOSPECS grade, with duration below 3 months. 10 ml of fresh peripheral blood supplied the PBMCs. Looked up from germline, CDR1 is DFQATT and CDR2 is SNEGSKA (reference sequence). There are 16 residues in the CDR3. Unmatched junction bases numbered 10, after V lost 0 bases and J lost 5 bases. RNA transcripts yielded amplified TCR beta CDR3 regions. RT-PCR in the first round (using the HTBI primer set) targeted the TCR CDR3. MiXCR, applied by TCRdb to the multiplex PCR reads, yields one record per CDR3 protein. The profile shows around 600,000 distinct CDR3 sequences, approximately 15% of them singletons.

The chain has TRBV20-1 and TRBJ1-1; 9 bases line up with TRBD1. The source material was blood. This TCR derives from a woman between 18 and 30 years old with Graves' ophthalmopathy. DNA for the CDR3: TGCAGTGCTAGAGATCGTGACAGGGGGGGTTGGACTGAAGCTTTCTTT. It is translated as CSARDRDRGGWTEAFF.